Below are 14 T cell receptor beta chains sequenced from a single sample in a study of cytomegalovirus exposure and HLA in healthy donors. Both 60 Vbeta primers and 13 Jbeta primers went into the PCR. The assay was immunoSEQ multiplex PCR, and TCRdb's table has in-frame clones only and misses some. The sample has some 99,000 clones, 73% seen once. The sample comprised PBMCs. The receptors derive from a man aged 40-49 years in good health and CMV-seronegative.

Here the CDR3 reads CASSLGQATSYEQYF. The CDR3 nucleotides are TGTGCCAGCAGCTTAGGACAGGCGACTTCCTACGAGCAGTACTTC. The chain couples TRBV7-2 to TRBJ2-7, with a tentative D call TRBD1 (6 bases). The CDR3 covers 15 residues. The V gene lost 1 base and the J gene lost 1 base, with 11 bases spanning the gap. Germline lookup yields CDR1 SGHTA and CDR2 FQGNSA.

The gene calls are TRBV27 and TRBJ1-6, with 8 bases fitting TRBD1. This CDR3 is 15 amino acids long. Germline-derived CDR1 and CDR2 are MNHEY and SMNVEV (reference sequence). V lost 4 bases and J lost 4; bases outside the gene matches: 3. The CDR3 loop is CASSSGGGYNSPLHF. For the CDR3, the DNA is TGTGCCAGCAGTTCAGGGGGCGGTTATAATTCACCCCTCCACTTT.

The chain recombines TRBV15 with TRBJ1-3; D unresolved. Deletions cut 2 bases from V and 2 bases from J, with 7 bases between. This CDR3 has 14 amino acids. Looked up from germline, CDR1 is LNHNV and CDR2 is YYDKDF (reference sequence). This CDR3 reads CATSRQNAGNTIYF. The CDR3 nucleotides read TGTGCCACCAGCAGACAGAACGCTGGAAACACCATATATTTT.

V gene TRBV7-8 combines with J gene TRBJ2-6, with a weak D call TRBD1 (6 bases). Trimming shortened V by 4 bases and J by 3 bases, and 7 bases separated the two germline ends. From germline, CDR1 is SGHVS and CDR2 FQNEAQ. There are 14 residues in the CDR3. The CDR3 spells CASSYRVGANVLTF. CDR3 nucleotide sequence: TGTGCCAGCAGCTACAGGGTTGGGGCCAACGTCCTGACTTTC.

The chain's CDR3 is CASSPGQGVPGELFF. CDR3 nucleotide sequence: TGTGCCAGCAGTCCGGGACAGGGGGTGCCCGGGGAGCTGTTTTTT. V gene TRBV27 combines with J gene TRBJ2-2, with 11 positions matching TRBD1. This CDR3 spans 15 amino acids. V lost 5 bases and J lost 6; bases outside the gene matches: 5. Germline assignment: CDR1 MNHEY and CDR2 SMNVEV (reference sequence).

The chain couples TRBV15 to TRBJ2-1; D possibly corresponds to TRBD2 (5 bases). The CDR3 consists of 13 residues. CDR1 is LNHNV and CDR2 is YYDKDF in the germline V gene (reference sequence). V lost 5 bases to trimming and J lost 11 bases, with 16 bases between them. CDR3 residues: CATSDGGYGKQFF. The CDR3 bases are TGTGCCACCAGCGACGGCGGTTACGGGAAGCAGTTCTTC.

The V call is TRBV28, the J call TRBJ2-5; TRBD1 agrees at 10 bases. Unmatched junction bases numbered 6, after V lost 6 bases and J lost 5 bases. The CDR3 covers 14 residues. CDR1 and CDR2 (germline): MDHEN, SYDVKM. CDR3 region: CASRTGGEGETQYF. CDR3 in DNA: TGTGCCAGCAGGACAGGGGGCGAGGGTGAGACCCAGTACTTC.

The genes are TRBV4-3 and TRBJ2-7; TRBD1 matches 8 bases. Per germline, CDR1 LGHNA and CDR2 YSLEER. Trimming removed 3 bases from V and 7 bases from J; junction bases left unmatched: 14. The CDR3 is 16 amino acids. The CDR3 DNA reads TGCGCCAGCAGCCAGAACCTAGGAGACAGGGGCAAGGAGCAGTACTTC. Its protein product is CASSQNLGDRGKEQYF.

The chain carries TRBV7-3 and TRBJ2-1; 7 bases are shared with TRBD1. The germline CDR1 and CDR2 sequences are SGHTA and FQGTGA. The trim removed 5 bases at V and 5 bases at J, leaving 3 bases unmatched. This CDR3 is built from 13 residues. CDR3 coding DNA: TGTGCCAGCAGCCTGGGACAGCACAATGAGCAGTTCTTC. Its translation: CASSLGQHNEQFF.

The chain couples TRBV4-3 to TRBJ2-5; D is uncertain. The end of the DNA fits TRBJ2-7 better, so the J call may be wrong. Germline CDR1 is LGHNA and CDR2 is YSLEER. The CDR3 consists of 15 residues. The CDR3 coding sequence is TGCGCCAGCAGCATAAACTCCGTTCGGTCCTACGAGCAGTACTTC. It is translated as CASSINSVRSYEQYF.

This chain connects TRBV4-3 to TRBJ1-5, with TRBD1 matching 9 bases. Trimming cost V 0 bases and J 5 bases; bases outside gene matches: 8. This CDR3 is built from 17 residues. Germline CDR1 and CDR2: LGHNA and YSLEER. The CDR3 region is CASSQEAGQGLDQPQHF. Here the CDR3 DNA reads TGCGCCAGCAGCCAAGAGGCTGGACAGGGGCTCGATCAGCCCCAGCATTTT.

The gene calls are TRBV4-1 and TRBJ2-2, with 7 nucleotides matching TRBD2. V gave up 5 bases and J gave up 0 bases; unmatched junction bases: 6. Germline CDR1 is MGHRA and CDR2 is YSYEKL. This CDR3 is built from 16 residues. CDR3 sequence: CASSFVAGANTGELFF. The CDR3, as DNA: TGCGCCAGCAGCTTCGTGGCGGGGGCGAACACCGGGGAGCTGTTTTTT.

This clone has a handful of counts. V usage is TRBV2 and J usage is TRBJ2-1; D perhaps matches TRBD2 (7 bases). V lost 5 bases, J lost 3 bases, and 14 bases lay in between. Germline CDR1 SNHLY, CDR2 FYNNEI. The CDR3 length is 15 residues. CDR3 nucleotide sequence: TGTGCCAGCAGTTTACAGGGAGGGGACTACAATGAGCAGTTCTTC. It encodes CASSLQGGDYNEQFF.

The chain recombines TRBV12-5 with TRBJ1-4; no firm D call. The germline V gene has CDR1 LGHNT and CDR2 FRNRAP. This CDR3 is built from 15 residues. V was cut by 0 bases and J by 8 bases, with 13 bases left in between. CDR3 in DNA: TGTGCTAGTGGTTTGGTTGGTCTGGGGAGGGAAAAACTGTTTTTT. It specifies CASGLVGLGREKLFF.